The rows below give T cell receptor beta chains drawn from one sample of a study of shared clonotypes between healthy human individuals. Data came from immunoSEQ multiplex PCR; TCRdb stores just in-frame clones and leaves some out. The table lists over 2,000,000 clones, 93% of them singletons. Sequenced material: naive CD8+ T cells from PBMCs. All receptors derive from a man in his late teens or twenties in good health. Some clones in this sample may be carry-over from other donors' samples. The CDR3 runs from the conserved cysteine through the conserved F or W. The D gene is left open where the match is weak. Only some rows state a clone size, as once, few, many or a class for expanded clones.

>TRBV19|.|TRBJ2-1|.
TGTGCCAGTAGCGACCGCGACAATGAGCAGTTCTTC
CASSDRDNEQFF
>TRBV7-9|.|TRBJ2-7|.
TGTGCCAGCAGCTTAGAAGTCGTTGGGTGGTCCGAGCAGTACTTC
CASSLEVVGWSEQYF
>TRBV7-9|TRBD2|TRBJ2-2|.
TGTGCCAGCAGCCCAGGACTAGCGTACACCGGGGAGCTGTTTTTT
CASSPGLAYTGELFF
>TRBV7-9|.|TRBJ2-1|once
TGTGCCAGCAGTCTTGACAGGAGCTCCTACAATGAGCAGTTCTTC
CASSLDRSSYNEQFF
>TRBV6-1|TRBD1|TRBJ2-2|.
TGTGCCAGCAGGGACAGGGTTGGGGAGCTGTTTTTT
CASRDRVGELFF
>TRBV28|.|TRBJ2-7|.
TGTGCCAGCAGTTTTTCTAGTCCCTCCTACGAGCAGTACTTC
CASSFSSPSYEQYF
>TRBV10-2|TRBD2|TRBJ2-7|.
TGCGCCAGCAGCCCTTTGGGACTAGCGGGCCGATACGAGCAGTACTTC
CASSPLGLAGRYEQYF
>TRBV27|.|TRBJ1-1|few
TGTGCCAGCAGTACCCAAGACCGGGCGGCTTTCTTT
CASSTQDRAAFF
>TRBV28|.|TRBJ1-2|.
TGTGCCAGCCTCGGGAGCAGGGACTATGGCTACACCTTC
CASLGSRDYGYTF
>TRBV29-1|TRBD1|TRBJ2-1|once
TGCAGCGATACCAAGGGGACAGATAATGAGCAGTTCTTC
CSDTKGTDNEQFF
>TRBV28|TRBD1|TRBJ2-7|.
TGTGCCAGCAGACTACCCCCACCGGACAGGAAAGCTTCCTACGAGCAGTACTTC
CASRLPPPDRKASYEQYF